Listed below are T cell receptor beta chains from one sample, sequenced in a study of blood T cell repertoires in COVID-19. Some clones are missing from TCRdb's copy, which holds only in-frame ones; the method was immunoSEQ multiplex PCR. The table records approximately 360,000 clones, about 89% of them present only once. What was sequenced was PBMCs or T cells enriched from blood (not recorded which). These receptors all come from a man aged 40-49 years in a cohort exposed to, infected with or recovered from COVID-19 (not recorded which). Both conserved end residues are part of each CDR3. The order of the fields is D gene, V gene, clone size, J gene, CDR3 protein, CDR3 DNA. A D gene is named only where the DNA matches it firmly. The listing skips clone size in some rows; elsewhere it reads once, few, many or a size class.

>TRBD1|TRBV18|-|TRBJ2-7
CASSSGQGYEQYF
TGTGCCAGCTCATCGGGACAGGGGTACGAGCAGTACTTC
>TRBD1|TRBV5-1|-|TRBJ1-3
CASSLQGTSGNTIYF
TGCGCCAGCAGCTTACAGGGGACGTCTGGAAACACCATATATTTT
>TRBD1|TRBV5-1|once|TRBJ2-3
CASSSSPGGRDTQYF
TGCGCCAGCAGCTCGTCTCCAGGGGGCCGAGATACGCAGTATTTT
>-|TRBV28|-|TRBJ1-6
CASRVQDYNSPLHF
TGTGCCAGCAGAGTACAGGACTATAATTCACCCCTCCACTTT
>-|TRBV2|once|TRBJ2-7
CASSGGPYEQYF
TGTGCCAGCAGTGGGGGCCCCTACGAGCAGTACTTC
>TRBD1|TRBV18|-|TRBJ1-1
CASSPRDRGNEAFF
TGTGCCAGCTCACCAAGGGACAGGGGGAATGAAGCTTTCTTT
>-|TRBV30|few|TRBJ1-2
CAWSRQALGGYTF
TGTGCCTGGAGTCGACAGGCCCTTGGGGGCTACACCTTC
>TRBD1|TRBV11-2|-|TRBJ2-3
CASSLLTQGATDTQYF
TGTGCCAGCAGCTTGCTTACCCAGGGGGCGACAGATACGCAGTATTTT
>TRBD2|TRBV7-9|-|TRBJ2-5
CASSLPAGGETQYF
TGTGCCAGCAGCTTACCAGCGGGAGGGGAGACCCAGTACTTC
>TRBD1|TRBV6-1|-|TRBJ1-6
CASSEYRTGNSPLHF
TGTGCCAGCAGTGAATACAGGACAGGGAATTCACCCCTCCACTTT
>TRBD1|TRBV19|once|TRBJ1-1
CASSITLARTGGAVRAFF
TGTGCCAGTAGTATAACCCTGGCCCGGACAGGGGGCGCCGTTAGAGCTTTCTTT
>-|TRBV12-5|-|TRBJ2-7
CASGLVPSEQYF
TGTGCTAGTGGTTTGGTACCCAGTGAGCAGTACTTC
>TRBD2|TRBV11-2|-|TRBJ2-1
CASSLVVGGSSYNEQFF
TGTGCCAGCAGCTTAGTGGTGGGAGGGAGCTCCTACAATGAGCAGTTCTTC
>TRBD1|TRBV3-1/TRBV3-2|-|TRBJ1-6
CASSQGRGRMGGSSPLHF
TGTGCCAGCAGCCAAGGCAGGGGGCGCATGGGGGGAAGCTCACCCCTCCACTTT
>-|TRBV6-5|-|TRBJ1-4
CASRTANEKLFF
TGTGCCAGCAGGACAGCTAATGAAAAACTGTTTTTT
>TRBD2|TRBV5-1|few|TRBJ2-2
CASTQTSGSTGELFF
TGCGCCAGCACTCAGACTAGCGGGAGTACCGGGGAGCTGTTTTTT